Listed below are T cell receptor beta chains from one sample, sequenced in a study of CD8 T cells in Susac syndrome. TCRdb independently ran MiXCR on the immunoSEQ multiplex PCR reads; one entry per CDR3 protein. The sample records about 300,000 distinct CDR3 sequences, almost 85% being singletons. Specimen: CD8+ T cells from PBMCs. These receptors were collected from a human donor with multiple sclerosis. Each CDR3 is given with its conserved first and last residue.

v_call	j_call	cdr3_aa
TRBV24-1	TRBJ1-5	CATSSDYSNQPQHF
TRBV6-4	TRBJ1-5	CASSERPGVGQPQHF
TRBV4-2	TRBJ1-2	CASSQLVWDSTGYTF
TRBV9	TRBJ1-2	CASSPSPGTGLFNYGYTF
TRBV11-2	TRBJ1-1	CASSSGPLGDTEAFF
TRBV4-3	TRBJ2-7	CASSQEQILYEQYF
TRBV19	TRBJ2-1	CASSVGQGAGNEQFF
TRBV6-5	TRBJ2-1	CASSSTTQEIF
TRBV28	TRBJ1-5	CASSPRTVSNQPQHF
TRBV9	TRBJ2-3	CASSVTGVTDTQYF
TRBV27	TRBJ2-1	CASSSTGGANEQFF
TRBV7-3	TRBJ2-1	CASSLVTSGRARSSYNEQFF
TRBV6-5	TRBJ2-7	CASSYSIGETTYEQYF
TRBV11-1	TRBJ2-5	CASSFPGVQETQYF
TRBV4-1	TRBJ2-5	CASSQAGGTQETQYF
TRBV28	TRBJ2-7	CASNPLGWGPSYEQYF
TRBV20-1	TRBJ2-3	CSARLTGKGGEDDTQYF
TRBV19	TRBJ1-5	CASRGNQPQHF
TRBV30	TRBJ2-7	CAWSSGTTVSYEQYF
TRBV4-3	TRBJ2-1	CASSQDHSGRYNEQFF
TRBV6-2/TRBV6-3	TRBJ2-2	CASSFLVVGTGELFF
TRBV9	TRBJ2-7	CASSADTSGNYEQYF
TRBV13	TRBJ2-7	CASSHPSGQSNYEQYF
TRBV7-6	TRBJ2-3	CASSHREVAEQYF
TRBV5-1	TRBJ2-5	CASSMGLPPGETQYF
TRBV5-1	TRBJ2-3	CASSWDKEGGTDTQYF
TRBV19	TRBJ2-7	CASSMTGEGNYEQYF
TRBV4-3	TRBJ2-1	CASSRGWSTNNEQFF
TRBV29-1	TRBJ2-5	CSAEVASLVAETQYF
TRBV6-6	TRBJ2-1	CASSYFGGTGAEEQFF
TRBV5-4	TRBJ2-2	CASSLGATGELFF
TRBV12-3/TRBV12-4	TRBJ1-5	CASSLARGAMRQPQHF
TRBV5-6	TRBJ2-3	CASSPLGGQGSDTQYF
TRBV4-3	TRBJ1-4	CASCLNQGTNEKLFF
TRBV9	TRBJ1-1	CASSVVGENTEAFF
TRBV18	TRBJ1-5	CASSTTGYYQPQHF
TRBV29-1	TRBJ2-2	CSAAETGELFF
TRBV28	TRBJ1-2	CASSQHTLYYYGYTF
TRBV9	TRBJ2-5	CASTPGTSGQETQYF
TRBV20-1	TRBJ2-1	CSAGGYNEQFF
TRBV4-3	TRBJ2-1	CASSQDGGLGAMKQFF
TRBV20-1	TRBJ2-7	CSTEPSPSLAYEQYF
TRBV27	TRBJ2-1	CASSVDRGLNEQFF
TRBV28	TRBJ2-3	CASSLYASGMTDTQYF